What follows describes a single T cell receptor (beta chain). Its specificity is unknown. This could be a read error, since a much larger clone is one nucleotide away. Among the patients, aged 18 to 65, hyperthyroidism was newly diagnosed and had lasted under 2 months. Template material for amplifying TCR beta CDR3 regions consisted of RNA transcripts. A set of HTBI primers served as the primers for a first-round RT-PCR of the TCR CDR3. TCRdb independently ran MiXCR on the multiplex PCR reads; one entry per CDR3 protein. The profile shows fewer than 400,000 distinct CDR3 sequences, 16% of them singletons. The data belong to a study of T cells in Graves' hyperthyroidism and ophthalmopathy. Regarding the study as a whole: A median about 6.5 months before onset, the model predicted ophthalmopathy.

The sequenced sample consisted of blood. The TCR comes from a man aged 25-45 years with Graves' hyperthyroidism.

This CDR3 reads CASSLGRGAYGYTF. Written as DNA, the CDR3 is TGTGCCAGCAGCTTGGGACGGGGGGCTTATGGCTACACCTTC. The chain combines TRBV11-2 with TRBJ1-2; TRBD1 is a possible D gene (6 bases). Germline CDR1 reads SGHAT; CDR2 reads FQNNGV. The CDR3 covers 14 residues. V lost 3 bases and J 5 bases, leaving 13 bases between the germline ends. Based on the CDR3 plus reference TRBV11-2 and TRBJ1-2, the full variable domain is EAGVAQSPRYKIIEKRQSVAFWCNPISGHATLYWYQQILGQGPKLLIQFQNNGVVDDSQLPKDRFSAERLKGVDSTLKIQPAKLEDSAVYLCASSLGRGAYGYTFGSGTRLTVV.